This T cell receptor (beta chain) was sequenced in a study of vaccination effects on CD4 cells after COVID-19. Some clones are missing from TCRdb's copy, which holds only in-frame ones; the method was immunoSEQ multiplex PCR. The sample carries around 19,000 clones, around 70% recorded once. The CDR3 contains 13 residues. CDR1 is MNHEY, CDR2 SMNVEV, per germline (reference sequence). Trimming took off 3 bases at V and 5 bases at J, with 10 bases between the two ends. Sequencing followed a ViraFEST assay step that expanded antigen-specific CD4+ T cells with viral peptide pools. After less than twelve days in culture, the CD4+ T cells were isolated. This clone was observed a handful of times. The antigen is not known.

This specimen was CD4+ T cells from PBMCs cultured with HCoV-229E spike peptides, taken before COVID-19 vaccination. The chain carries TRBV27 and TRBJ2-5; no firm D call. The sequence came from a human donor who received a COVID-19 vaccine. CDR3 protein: CASSFLGTETQYF. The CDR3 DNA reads TGTGCCAGCAGTTTTCTCGGAACGGAGACCCAGTACTTC.